This TCR beta chain was captured in a study of blood T cell repertoires in COVID-19. J was trimmed by 2 bases and V by 5 bases; bases with no gene match: 4. The CDR3 length is 14 residues. Germline lookup yields CDR1 SGHVS and CDR2 FNYEAQ. Libraries were prepared by immunoSEQ multiplex PCR; TCRdb keeps only in-frame clonotypes and omits some of them. The data contain around 58,000 clones, 83% of them singletons. J is TRBJ2-7 and V is TRBV7-6; 9 positions agree with TRBD1. Sequencing was done on a sample of peripheral blood. The receptor was derived from a human donor in a cohort sampled during active COVID-19. CDR3 sequence: CASSIGTGPYEQYF. CDR3 nucleotide sequence: TGTGCCAGCAGCATCGGGACAGGGCCCTACGAGCAGTACTTC. Full variable domain (rest looked up from reference TRBV7-6 and TRBJ2-7): GAGVSQSPRYKVTKRGQDVALRCDPISGHVSLYWYRQALGQGPEFLTYFNYEAQQDKSGLPNDRFSAERPEGSISTLTIQRTEQRDSAMYRCASSIGTGPYEQYFGPGTRLTVT.